Shown below are 32 T cell receptor beta chains from a single sample sequenced in a study of T cell responses to AZD1222 COVID-19 vaccine. TCRdb's copy holds only in-frame clones and misses some; the assay was immunoSEQ multiplex PCR. The table has about 160,000 clones, about 90% seen once; the top ten hold 3.8%. Sequences were derived from peripheral blood, sampled 28 days after the second AZD1222 dose. These receptors all come from an adult who received the AZD1222 COVID-19 vaccine.

The J gene is TRBJ2-5, the V gene TRBV5-4, with TRBD2 as a possible D gene (6 bases). Germline V gene sequence: CDR1 SGHNT, CDR2 YYREEE (reference sequence). Between the trimmed V and J ends, which lost 2 bases and 3 bases, there was a span of 11 bases. This CDR3 region has 14 residues. The CDR3 bases are TGTGCCAGCAGCTTACCCGGGGGAGAAGAGACCCAGTACTTC. It specifies CASSLPGGEETQYF. The full variable domain, in which reference TRBV5-4 and TRBJ2-5 provide the parts outside the CDR3, is ETGVTQSPTHLIKTRGQQVTLRCSSQSGHNTVSWYQQALGQGPQFIFQYYREEENGRGNFPPRFSGLQFPNYSSELNVNALELDDSALYLCASSLPGGEETQYFGPGTRLLVL.

The chain employs TRBV7-2 and TRBJ1-5; 8 bases fit TRBD1. This CDR3 is built from 16 residues. The ends lost 5 bases at V and 7 bases at J; junction bases unmatched: 13. Germline CDR1 reads SGHTA; CDR2 reads FQGNSA. The CDR3 reads CASSQTATGDRQPQHF. Written as DNA, the CDR3 is TGTGCCAGCAGCCAAACGGCGACAGGGGATCGACAGCCCCAGCATTTT.

The rearrangement links TRBV7-2 to TRBJ1-5; D remains unclear. V was trimmed by 1 base and J by 2 bases, leaving 12 bases between them. Germline V gene sequence: CDR1 SGHTA, CDR2 FQGNSA. The CDR3 spans 16 residues. The CDR3 loop reads CASSLDGVIGNQPQHF. CDR3 DNA: TGTGCCAGCAGCTTAGACGGGGTTATAGGCAATCAGCCCCAGCATTTT.

V is TRBV9 and J is TRBJ1-1; 7 bases are a match to TRBD1. The germline V gene encodes CDR1 SGDLS and CDR2 YYNGEE. This CDR3 is built from 17 residues. The J segment lost 3 bases and the V segment lost 3 bases, leaving 14 bases of the junction unmatched. The DNA of the CDR3 is TGTGCCAGCAGCGCCAGGACAGGAGGGGGGGCTTACACTGAAGCTTTCTTT. Protein: CASSARTGGGAYTEAFF. The variable domain in full, completed from reference TRBV9 and TRBJ1-1, reads DSGVTQTPKHLITATGQRVTLRCSPRSGDLSVYWYQQSLDQGLQFLIQYYNGEERAKGNILERFSAQQFPDLHSELNLSSLELGDSALYFCASSARTGGGAYTEAFFGQGTRLTVV.

This chain connects TRBV2 to TRBJ2-5, with TRBD1 identical over 7 bases. Germline CDR1 and CDR2: SNHLY and FYNNEI. The CDR3 runs to 15 residues. The J segment lost 1 base and the V segment lost 6 bases, leaving 8 bases of the junction unmatched. The CDR3 DNA follows: TGTGCCAGCAGAGGAGTTGACAGGGTCCAAGAGACCCAGTACTTC. It is translated as CASRGVDRVQETQYF.

V is TRBV18 and J is TRBJ1-4, with a weak D call TRBD1 (5 bases). This CDR3 has 15 amino acids. Looked up from germline, CDR1 is KGHSH and CDR2 is LQKENI. V dropped 3 bases and J dropped 2 bases, with 10 bases sitting between them. CDR3 sequence reads: CASSPEGATNEKLFF. The CDR3 nucleotides read TGTGCCAGCTCACCTGAAGGGGCTACTAATGAAAAACTGTTTTTT.

This clone was observed once. The V call is TRBV6-5, the J call TRBJ2-7; tentative D call: TRBD1 (8 bases). The CDR3 consists of 15 residues. Looked up from germline, CDR1 is MNHEY and CDR2 is SVGAGI. V dropped 4 bases and J dropped 2 bases, with 15 bases sitting between them. CDR3 region: CASSFSGDRTYEQYF. In nucleotides, the CDR3 is TGTGCCAGCAGTTTCAGCGGGGACAGGACCTACGAGCAGTACTTC.

This clone was seen just once. The V and J genes are TRBV2 and TRBJ1-6; 8 positions match TRBD1. V shed 5 bases and J 7 bases; nucleotides not matched to a gene: 10. CDR1 and CDR2 from the germline V gene are SNHLY and FYNNEI. This CDR3 is built from 16 residues. This CDR3 is CASSSQGAAVNSPLHF. DNA of the CDR3: TGTGCCAGCAGTTCTCAGGGGGCCGCCGTCAATTCACCCCTCCACTTT.

This rearrangement joins TRBV6-1 to TRBJ2-7, with 9 bases that match TRBD1. J lost 3 bases, V lost 2 bases, and 5 bases had no gene match. The CDR3 loop spans 15 amino acids. Germline lookup yields CDR1 MNHNS and CDR2 SASEGT. CDR3: CASSERETGGYEQYF. For the CDR3, the DNA is TGTGCCAGCAGTGAACGAGAGACAGGGGGCTACGAGCAGTACTTC.

The chain joins TRBV7-6 to TRBJ2-7; 10 nucleotides match TRBD1. The V and J ends lost 0 bases and 3 bases, in that order; junction bases with no gene match: 8. Germline values: CDR1 SGHVS, CDR2 FNYEAQ. This CDR3 region has 17 residues. CDR3 DNA sequence: TGTGCCAGCAGCTTAGCGGTATCAGGGACAGGGGACTACGAGCAGTACTTC. The encoded protein is CASSLAVSGTGDYEQYF.

The chain employs TRBV5-1 and TRBJ1-2; D not certain. This CDR3 has 12 amino acids. Germline V gene data show CDR1 as SGHRS and CDR2 as YFSETQ. V lost 0 bases, J lost 9 bases, and 9 bases lay in between. CDR3 sequence (DNA): TGCGCCAGCAGCTTGGGGGGTTTGAGCTACACCTTC. Translating gives CASSLGGLSYTF.

V usage is TRBV27 and J usage is TRBJ1-5; D is ambiguous. This CDR3 has 13 amino acids. Germline CDR1 reads MNHEY; CDR2 reads SMNVEV (reference sequence). Trimming removed 5 bases at V and 7 bases at J, with 12 bases between. CDR3 in DNA: TGTGCCAGCAGTCCCCGGCGAGAACAGCCCCAGCATTTT. Residues: CASSPRREQPQHF.

J is TRBJ2-1 and V is TRBV7-2; 12 bases fit TRBD2. Per the germline V gene, CDR1 is SGHTA and CDR2 is FQGNSA. The CDR3 covers 16 residues. After removal of 5 bases from V and 9 bases from J, the junction contained 11 bases not matched to a gene. CDR3 residues: CASSQGLAGRSGEQFF. The DNA for the CDR3 is TGTGCCAGCAGCCAGGGACTAGCGGGCCGGTCTGGTGAGCAGTTCTTC.

CDR3 loop: CASSSGGTEAFF. CDR3 DNA: TGTGCCAGCAGTTCAGGGGGGACTGAAGCTTTCTTT. V and J are TRBV6-2 or TRBV6-3 and TRBJ1-1; TRBD1 matches 7 bases. The CDR3 runs 12 residues. Unmatched junction bases numbered 1, after V lost 4 bases and J lost 5 bases. CDR1 is MNHEY, CDR2 SVGEGT, per germline.

This clone was observed once. The chain links TRBV16 to TRBJ1-1, with D possibly being TRBD1 (6 bases). V lost 2 bases and J 5 bases, leaving 9 bases between the germline ends. Germline values: CDR1 KGHSY, CDR2 FQNENV. This CDR3 is built from 13 residues. Written as DNA, the CDR3 is TGTGCCAGCAGCCAAGGGGGGCGGACTGAAGCTTTCTTT. Protein: CASSQGGRTEAFF.

Only one count was recorded for this clone. This chain uses TRBV3-1 (or the pseudogene TRBV3-2) with TRBJ1-6, with 7 bases aligning to TRBD1. Germline assignment: CDR1 LGHDT and CDR2 YNNKEL (reference sequence). CDR3 size: 15 residues. J gave up 7 bases and V 1 base, and 4 bases lay outside the gene matches. CDR3 protein: CASSQGGQPNSPLHF. The DNA for the CDR3 is TGTGCCAGCAGCCAAGGGGGACAGCCAAATTCACCCCTCCACTTT.

The V gene is TRBV9, the J gene TRBJ2-7; D gene unclear. V was clipped by 3 bases and J by 2 bases, with 12 bases between them. CDR1 and CDR2 (germline): SGDLS, YYNGEE. CDR3 length: 14 residues. The CDR3 here is CASSADLTAYEQYF. The CDR3 DNA reads as TGTGCCAGCAGCGCCGACTTGACTGCCTACGAGCAGTACTTC.

The V and J genes are TRBV2 and TRBJ2-2, with 11 bases aligning to TRBD2. Unmatched junction bases numbered 3, after V lost 7 bases and J lost 5 bases. CDR3 size: 14 residues. CDR1 is SNHLY, CDR2 FYNNEI, per germline. In nucleotides, the CDR3 is TGTGCCAGCAAGTCTAGCGGGGGGACCGGGGAGCTGTTTTTT. This encodes CASKSSGGTGELFF.

J is TRBJ2-1 and V is TRBV2, with a possible D match to TRBD1 (6 bases). This CDR3 is 16 amino acids long. CDR1 and CDR2 (germline): SNHLY, FYNNEI. V lost 5 bases, J lost 7 bases, and 21 bases lay in between. The CDR3 region has the DNA TGTGCCAGCAGTCGACAGTTACTTAGGGACATGAATGAGCAGTTCTTC. Amino acid sequence: CASSRQLLRDMNEQFF.

This chain links TRBV9 with TRBJ2-7; 11 bases fit TRBD2. Germline values: CDR1 SGDLS, CDR2 YYNGEE. The junction had 5 bases not matched to a gene; V was cut back by 1 base and J by 2 bases. The CDR3 has 16 amino acids. CDR3 region: CASSVFGTSGTYEQYF. The CDR3 DNA is TGTGCCAGCAGCGTATTCGGGACTAGCGGTACCTACGAGCAGTACTTC.

The sample holds one count of this clone. This chain uses TRBV4-3 with TRBJ2-1; 7 bases fit TRBD2. The CDR3 consists of 16 residues. V dropped 0 bases and J dropped 5; count of bases not matched to a gene: 7. Looked up from germline, CDR1 is LGHNA and CDR2 is YSLEER. The CDR3 sequence: CASSQEPAGVNNEQFF. The CDR3 DNA reads as TGCGCCAGCAGCCAAGAGCCCGCGGGAGTCAACAATGAGCAGTTCTTC.

This clone has just one count. The chain is built from TRBV6-5 and TRBJ1-5; no reliable D call. V lost 6 bases, J lost 3 bases, and 6 bases lay in between. The CDR3 spans 12 residues. The V gene's germline CDR1 is MNHEY and CDR2 SVGAGI. In nucleotides, the CDR3 is TGTGCCAGCAGCCGACCCAATCAGCCCCAGCATTTT. Protein product: CASSRPNQPQHF.

The CDR3 DNA is TGTGCCAGTAGTATGCCCTCCAGTATATATGGCTACACCTTC. It codes for CASSMPSSIYGYTF. The chain carries TRBV19 and TRBJ1-2; no firm D call. The V gene's germline CDR1 is LNHDA and CDR2 SQIVND (reference sequence). Trimming left V 3 bases short and J 5 bases short, with 13 bases between. The CDR3 sequence is 14 residues long.

CDR3 nucleotides: TGTGCCAGCAGTTACGTGGCGGGACTCTCCTACGAGCAGTACTTC. Protein product: CASSYVAGLSYEQYF. This chain links TRBV6-5 with TRBJ2-7, with D perhaps TRBD2 (6 bases). V was shortened by 2 bases and J by 0 bases, with 11 bases between the two germline ends. The germline V gene encodes CDR1 MNHEY and CDR2 SVGAGI. There are 15 residues in the CDR3.

The chain links TRBV7-9 to TRBJ2-2, with a weak D call TRBD2 (6 bases). The CDR3 runs to 15 residues. The V gene lost 5 bases and the J gene lost 8 bases, with 18 bases spanning the gap. The germline V gene encodes CDR1 SEHNR and CDR2 FQNEAQ (reference sequence). DNA for the CDR3: TGTGCCAGCAGCAAGGGAGGAGGGCCATTGGGGGAGCTGTTTTTT. Translation: CASSKGGGPLGELFF.

The chain combines TRBV7-2 with TRBJ1-2; 8 bases line up with TRBD1. The CDR3 has 14 amino acids. V shed 4 bases, J shed 4 bases, and the junction held 5 bases outside the gene matches. Germline V gene data show CDR1 as SGHTA and CDR2 as FQGNSA. The CDR3 is CASSYGQGGYGYTF. In nucleotides, the CDR3 is TGTGCCAGCAGCTATGGACAGGGAGGCTATGGCTACACCTTC.

The chain joins TRBV2 to TRBJ2-3, with TRBD1 identical over 9 bases. Per the germline V gene, CDR1 is SNHLY and CDR2 is FYNNEI. CDR3 length equals 16 residues. With V trimmed by 3 bases and J by 4 bases, 8 bases remained unmatched. This CDR3 is CASSDPPGTGPDTQYF. The DNA of the CDR3 is TGTGCCAGCAGTGACCCCCCCGGGACAGGGCCAGATACGCAGTATTTT.

The V gene is TRBV14, the J gene TRBJ2-5; 9 bases align to TRBD1. J gave up 1 base and V 6 bases, and 6 bases lay outside the gene matches. CDR1 and CDR2 (germline): SGHDN, FVKESK. This CDR3 comprises 15 residues. The CDR3 loop reads CASSLSTGGQETQYF. For the CDR3, the DNA is TGTGCCAGCAGTCTTTCGACAGGGGGCCAAGAGACCCAGTACTTC.

This chain links TRBV6-5 with TRBJ2-1, with 9 bases that match TRBD2. V gave up 5 bases and J gave up 7 bases; unmatched junction bases: 12. Germline V gene lookup returns CDR1 MNHEY and CDR2 SVGAGI. The CDR3 has 16 residues. CDR3 nucleotide sequence: TGTGCCAGCAGTAACTTAGCGGGGGTGGTTGGGAATGAGCAGTTCTTC. As protein: CASSNLAGVVGNEQFF.

The chain joins TRBV30 to TRBJ1-2, with TRBD1 matching 10 bases. Germline CDR1 GTSNPN, CDR2 SVGIG (reference sequence). V trimming: 6 bases; J trimming: 4 bases; junction bases outside the gene matches: 5. This CDR3 comprises 13 residues. The CDR3 loop reads CACRQGAGYGYTF. DNA of the CDR3: TGTGCCTGCCGACAGGGGGCAGGCTATGGCTACACCTTC. The full variable domain, with the rest looked up from reference TRBV30 and TRBJ1-2, is SQTIHQWPATLVQPVGSPLSLECTVEGTSNPNLYWYRQAAGRGLQLLFYSVGIGQISSEVPQNLSASRPQDRQFILSSKKLLLSDSGFYLCACRQGAGYGYTFGSGTRLTVV.

CDR3 nucleotide sequence: TGTGCCAGCAGCCAAGAATGGCCTGGAGGGTACGAGCAGTACTTC. It is translated as CASSQEWPGGYEQYF. The V and J genes are TRBV4-2 and TRBJ2-7; D may be TRBD2 (6 bases). This CDR3 spans 15 amino acids. Per germline, CDR1 LGHNA and CDR2 YNFKEQ. The V and J ends lost 0 bases and 4 bases respectively, with 13 bases between them.

V and J are TRBV6-1 and TRBJ2-7; 7 bases line up with TRBD1. In germline, CDR1 is MNHNS, CDR2 SASEGT. The CDR3 loop spans 15 amino acids. J lost 2 bases, V lost 5 bases, and 9 bases had no gene match. CDR3 protein: CASSSTGTVAYEQYF. Written as DNA, the CDR3 is TGTGCCAGCAGTTCGACAGGGACCGTCGCCTACGAGCAGTACTTC.